These 11 T cell receptor beta chains were all obtained from the same sample, sequenced in a study of cytomegalovirus exposure and HLA in healthy donors (dated by TCRdb to the late 2010s). The method behind the library was the immunoSEQ multiplex PCR assay. For the multiplex PCR, a mixture combining 60 forward primers for TCR Vbeta segments and 13 reverse primers for TCR Jbeta segments was used. TCRdb's version of the immuneACCESS table is confined to in-frame rearrangements and falls short of the full clone set. An unresolved V gene accounts for under half of the shortfall where checked; the remainder is of unknown origin. Here the sample has about 160,000 clones; around four fifths occur a single time. Together, the top ten hold approximately 2% of the sample. Sample: PBMCs. The receptors here all came from a female donor in good health and CMV-seronegative.

The rearrangement links TRBV7-6 to TRBJ2-5; D is unclear. The germline V gene has CDR1 SGHVS and CDR2 FNYEAQ. The CDR3 has 15 amino acids. V was clipped by 1 base and J by 2 bases, with 11 bases between them. Written as DNA, the CDR3 is TGTGCCAGCAGCTTAGGCCGGGTCCCTCAAGAGACCCAGTACTTC. Its protein product is CASSLGRVPQETQYF.

The chain links TRBV5-1 to TRBJ2-4; a possible D gene is TRBD1 (7 bases). The CDR3 extends over 14 amino acids. From germline, CDR1 is SGHRS and CDR2 YFSETQ. V was pared by 2 bases and J by 7 bases, with 13 bases between. In nucleotides, the CDR3 is TGCGCCAGCAGCTTTTTCGCAGGGGGGAACATTCAGTACTTC. Its protein product is CASSFFAGGNIQYF.

The genes are TRBV6-1 and TRBJ1-4; unclear D gene. The CDR3 spans 12 residues. V was pared by 8 bases and J by 7 bases, with 11 bases between. The germline V gene has CDR1 MNHNS and CDR2 SASEGT. The CDR3 nucleotides are TGTGCCAGCGCGCGGCCCGGTGAAAAACTGTTTTTT. Amino acid sequence: CASARPGEKLFF.

The chain uses TRBV5-4 and TRBJ2-7, with 12 bases identical to TRBD2. With 4 bases clipped from V and 2 bases from J, the junction kept 4 bases outside the gene matches. The CDR3 is 15 amino acids. Germline lookup yields CDR1 SGHNT and CDR2 YYREEE (reference sequence). CDR3 amino acids: CASSSRTSGTYEQYF. CDR3 nucleotide sequence: TGTGCCAGCAGCAGCCGGACTAGCGGGACCTACGAGCAGTACTTC.

The chain couples TRBV19 to TRBJ2-3, with TRBD2 matching over 10 bases. The CDR3 length is 15 residues. Germline loops: CDR1 LNHDA, CDR2 SQIVND (reference sequence). After removal of 6 bases from V and 6 bases from J, the junction contained 9 bases not matched to a gene. The CDR3 protein is CASSRLAGPGDTQYF. DNA for the CDR3: TGTGCCAGTAGCCGACTAGCGGGTCCGGGGGATACGCAGTATTTT.

The rearrangement joins TRBV7-9 to TRBJ1-2; unclear D gene. In germline, CDR1 is SEHNR, CDR2 FQNEAQ (reference sequence). V shed 3 bases and J shed 2 bases, with 7 bases lying between them. The CDR3 runs to 13 residues. The CDR3 protein is CASSFSENYGYTF. For the CDR3, the DNA is TGTGCCAGCAGCTTCAGTGAAAACTATGGCTACACCTTC.

J is TRBJ1-1 and V is TRBV29-1; D remains ambiguous. CDR3 length: 10 amino acids. V lost 6 bases to trimming and J lost 3 bases, with 5 bases between them. CDR1 is SQVTM and CDR2 is ANQGSEA in the germline V gene. CDR3 in amino acids: CSVSDTEAFF. CDR3 sequence (DNA): TGCAGCGTCAGCGACACTGAAGCTTTCTTT.

This clone was counted a single time. The rearrangement joins TRBV30 to TRBJ1-1, with 7 bases identical to TRBD1. The trim removed 4 bases at V and 1 base at J, leaving 12 bases unmatched. The V gene's germline CDR1 is GTSNPN and CDR2 SVGIG (reference sequence). CDR3 length: 16 amino acids. For the CDR3, the DNA is TGTGCCTGGATCGACCCCTGGGGACAGCGGAACACTGAAGCTTTCTTT. Its translation: CAWIDPWGQRNTEAFF.

This chain links TRBV9 with TRBJ2-7; TRBD2 might be the D (5 bases). The CDR3 has 13 residues. The V end lost 4 bases, the J end lost 6 bases, and 14 bases lay between the germline ends. Germline values: CDR1 SGDLS, CDR2 YYNGEE. CDR3 protein: CASSTNEGSEQYF. For the CDR3, the DNA is TGTGCCAGCAGCACGAACGAAGGGAGCGAGCAGTACTTC.

This clone was seen a few times. This rearrangement joins TRBV28 to TRBJ2-6; TRBD2 matches at 7 bases. In germline, CDR1 is MDHEN, CDR2 SYDVKM. V lost 3 bases, J lost 4 bases, and 6 bases stayed unmatched. The CDR3 totals 16 residues. This CDR3 is CASSLTGGNGANVLTF. The CDR3 DNA reads as TGTGCCAGCAGTTTGACGGGAGGTAACGGGGCCAACGTCCTGACTTTC.

Comments on this clone: Other DNA sequences of this sample code for an identical CDR3. The chain joins TRBV5-1 to TRBJ1-3, with TRBD1 as a possible D gene (5 bases). Per germline, CDR1 SGHRS and CDR2 YFSETQ. Trimming removed 0 bases from V and 2 bases from J, with 9 bases in between. The length of the CDR3 is 15 residues. This CDR3 reads CASSLAGGTGNTIYF. In DNA, the CDR3 is TGCGCCAGCAGCTTGGCGGGGGGAACTGGAAACACCATATATTTT. Using reference TRBV5-1 and TRBJ1-3 for the parts outside the CDR3, the full variable domain is KAGVTQTPRYLIKTRGQQVTLSCSPISGHRSVSWYQQTPGQGLQFLFEYFSETQRNKGNFPGRFSGRQFSNSRSEMNVSTLELGDSALYLCASSLAGGTGNTIYFGEGSWLTVV.